The table lists the clone carrying this T cell receptor beta chain with a count of one. The table came from immunoSEQ multiplex PCR; TCRdb's copy has only in-frame clones and leaves some out. The sample yields some 270,000 clones, 70% to 85% seen once. These data originate in a study of blood T cell repertoires in COVID-19. Germline-derived CDR1 and CDR2 are MNHEY and SMNVEV (reference sequence). The CDR3 runs 17 residues. V was shortened by 6 bases and J by 3 bases, with 24 bases between the two germline ends. The sequencing sample was made of peripheral blood. The chain employs TRBV27 and TRBJ2-7, with a weak D call TRBD2 (7 bases). The sequence came from a human donor with COVID-19, enrolled during active disease. The donor label of this sample is uncertain. The chain's CDR3 is CASSYAGVGGELYEQYF. CDR3 nucleotide sequence: TGTGCCAGCAGCTATGCAGGCGTAGGGGGGGAACTCTACGAGCAGTACTTC.